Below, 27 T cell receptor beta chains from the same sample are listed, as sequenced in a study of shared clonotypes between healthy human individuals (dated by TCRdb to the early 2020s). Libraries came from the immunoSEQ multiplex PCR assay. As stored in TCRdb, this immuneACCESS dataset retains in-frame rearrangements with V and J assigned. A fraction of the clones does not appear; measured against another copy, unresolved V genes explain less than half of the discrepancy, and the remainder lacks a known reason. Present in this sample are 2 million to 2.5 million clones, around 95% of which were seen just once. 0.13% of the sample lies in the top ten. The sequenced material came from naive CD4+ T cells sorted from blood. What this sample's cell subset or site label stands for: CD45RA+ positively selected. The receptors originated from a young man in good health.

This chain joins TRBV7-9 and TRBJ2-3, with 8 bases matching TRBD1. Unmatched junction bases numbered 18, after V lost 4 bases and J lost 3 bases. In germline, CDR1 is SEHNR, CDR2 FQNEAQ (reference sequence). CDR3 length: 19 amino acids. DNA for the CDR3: TGTGCCAGCAGCTCTCAGTCCCCCAGGGGGCTCCAAAGAACAGATACGCAGTATTTT. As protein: CASSSQSPRGLQRTDTQYF.

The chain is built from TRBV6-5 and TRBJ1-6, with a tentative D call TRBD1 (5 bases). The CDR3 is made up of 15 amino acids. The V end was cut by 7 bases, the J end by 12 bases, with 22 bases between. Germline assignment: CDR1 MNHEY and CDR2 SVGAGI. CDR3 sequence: CASTYSLPGTQPLHF. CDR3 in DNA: TGTGCCAGCACCTACTCCTTGCCGGGGACTCAACCCCTCCACTTT.

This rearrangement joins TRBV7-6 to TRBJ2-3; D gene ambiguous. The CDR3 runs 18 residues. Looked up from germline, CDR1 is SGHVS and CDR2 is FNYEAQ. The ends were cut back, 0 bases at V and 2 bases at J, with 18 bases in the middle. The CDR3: CASSLAPPTTVSTDTQYF. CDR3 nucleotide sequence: TGTGCCAGCAGCTTAGCCCCGCCTACTACGGTCTCCACAGATACGCAGTATTTT.

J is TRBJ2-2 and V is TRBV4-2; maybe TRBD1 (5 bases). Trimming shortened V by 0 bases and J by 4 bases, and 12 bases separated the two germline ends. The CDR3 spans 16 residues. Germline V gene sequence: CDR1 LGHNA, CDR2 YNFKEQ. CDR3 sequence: CASSQDRQGPTGELFF. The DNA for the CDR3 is TGTGCCAGCAGCCAAGACAGGCAGGGCCCCACCGGGGAGCTGTTTTTT.

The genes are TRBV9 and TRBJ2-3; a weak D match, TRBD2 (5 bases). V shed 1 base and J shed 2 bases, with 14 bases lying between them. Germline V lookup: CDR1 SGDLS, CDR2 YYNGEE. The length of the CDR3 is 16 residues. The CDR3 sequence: CASSVLPGRITDTQYF. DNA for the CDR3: TGTGCCAGCAGCGTACTCCCGGGAAGGATCACAGATACGCAGTATTTT.

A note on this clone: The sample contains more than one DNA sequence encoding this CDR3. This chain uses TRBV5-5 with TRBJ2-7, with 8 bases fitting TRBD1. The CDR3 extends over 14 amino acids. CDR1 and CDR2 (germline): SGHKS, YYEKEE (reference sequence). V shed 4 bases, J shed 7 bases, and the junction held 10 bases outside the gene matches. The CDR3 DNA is TGTGCCAGCAGCCTGGAGGGACAGGCCGGGGAGCAGTACTTC. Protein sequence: CASSLEGQAGEQYF.

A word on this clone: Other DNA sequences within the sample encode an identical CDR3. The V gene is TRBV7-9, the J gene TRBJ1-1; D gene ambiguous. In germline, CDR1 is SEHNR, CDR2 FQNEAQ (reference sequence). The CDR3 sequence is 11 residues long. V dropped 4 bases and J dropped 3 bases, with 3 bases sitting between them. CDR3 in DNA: TGTGCCAGCAGCTCGTACACTGAAGCTTTCTTT. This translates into CASSSYTEAFF.

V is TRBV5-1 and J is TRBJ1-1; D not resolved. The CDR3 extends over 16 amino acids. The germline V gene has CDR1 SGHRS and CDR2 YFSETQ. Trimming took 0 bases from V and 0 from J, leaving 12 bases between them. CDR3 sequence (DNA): TGCGCCAGCAGCTTGGCGGCAGGCTCCATGAACACTGAAGCTTTCTTT. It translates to CASSLAAGSMNTEAFF.

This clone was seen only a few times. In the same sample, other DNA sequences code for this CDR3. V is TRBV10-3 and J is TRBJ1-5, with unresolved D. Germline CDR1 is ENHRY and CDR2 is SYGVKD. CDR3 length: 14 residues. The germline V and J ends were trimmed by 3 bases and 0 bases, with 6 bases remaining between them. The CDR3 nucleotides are TGTGCCATCAGTGACAGTAATAGCAATCAGCCCCAGCATTTT. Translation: CAISDSNSNQPQHF.

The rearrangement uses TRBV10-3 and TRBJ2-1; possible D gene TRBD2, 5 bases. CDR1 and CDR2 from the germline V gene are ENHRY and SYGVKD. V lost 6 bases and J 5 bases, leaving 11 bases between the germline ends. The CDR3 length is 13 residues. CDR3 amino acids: CAISGLGDNEQFF. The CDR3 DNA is TGTGCCATCAGCGGGTTGGGAGACAATGAGCAGTTCTTC.

The CDR3 DNA is TGCGCCAGCAGCTACGAAGGAGCCAAAAACATTCAGTACTTC. It specifies CASSYEGAKNIQYF. The rearrangement links TRBV5-1 to TRBJ2-4; D not certain. CDR3 length: 14 residues. Between the trimmed V and J ends, which lost 3 bases and 0 bases, there was a span of 7 bases. The germline gives CDR1 SGHRS, CDR2 YFSETQ.

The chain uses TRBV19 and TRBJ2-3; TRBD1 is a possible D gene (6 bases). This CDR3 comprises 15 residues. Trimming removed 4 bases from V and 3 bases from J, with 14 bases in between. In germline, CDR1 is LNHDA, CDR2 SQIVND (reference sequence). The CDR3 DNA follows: TGTGCCAGTAGTACTCGACAGGTCGATACAGATACGCAGTATTTT. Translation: CASSTRQVDTDTQYF.

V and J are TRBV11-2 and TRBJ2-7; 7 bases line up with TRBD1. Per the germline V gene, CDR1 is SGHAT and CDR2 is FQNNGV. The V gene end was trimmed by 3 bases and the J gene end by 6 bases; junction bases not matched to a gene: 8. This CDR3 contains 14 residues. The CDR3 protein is CASSLGRGTFEQYF. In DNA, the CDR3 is TGTGCCAGCAGCTTGGGCAGGGGGACGTTCGAGCAGTACTTC. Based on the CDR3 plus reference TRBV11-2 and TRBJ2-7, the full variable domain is EAGVAQSPRYKIIEKRQSVAFWCNPISGHATLYWYQQILGQGPKLLIQFQNNGVVDDSQLPKDRFSAERLKGVDSTLKIQPAKLEDSAVYLCASSLGRGTFEQYFGPGTRLTVT.

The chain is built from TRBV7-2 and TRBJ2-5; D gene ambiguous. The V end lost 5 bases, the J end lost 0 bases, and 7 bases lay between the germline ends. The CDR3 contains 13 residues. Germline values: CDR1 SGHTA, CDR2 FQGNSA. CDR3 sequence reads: CASSPAYQETQYF. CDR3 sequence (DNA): TGTGCCAGCAGCCCAGCGTACCAAGAGACCCAGTACTTC.

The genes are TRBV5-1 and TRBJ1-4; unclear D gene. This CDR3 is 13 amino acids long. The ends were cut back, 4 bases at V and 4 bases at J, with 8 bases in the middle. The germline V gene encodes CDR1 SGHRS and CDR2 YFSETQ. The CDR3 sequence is CASSRLINEKLFF. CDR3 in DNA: TGCGCCAGCAGCCGACTAATTAATGAAAAACTGTTTTTT. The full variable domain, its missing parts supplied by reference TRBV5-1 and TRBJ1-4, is KAGVTQTPRYLIKTRGQQVTLSCSPISGHRSVSWYQQTPGQGLQFLFEYFSETQRNKGNFPGRFSGRQFSNSRSEMNVSTLELGDSALYLCASSRLINEKLFFGSGTQLSVL.

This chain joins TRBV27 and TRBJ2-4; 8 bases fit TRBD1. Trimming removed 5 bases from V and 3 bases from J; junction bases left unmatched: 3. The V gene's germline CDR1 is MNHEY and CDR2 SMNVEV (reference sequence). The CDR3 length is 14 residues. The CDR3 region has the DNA TGTGCCAGCAGTCCTACAGGGGGCAAAAACATTCAGTACTTC. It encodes CASSPTGGKNIQYF.

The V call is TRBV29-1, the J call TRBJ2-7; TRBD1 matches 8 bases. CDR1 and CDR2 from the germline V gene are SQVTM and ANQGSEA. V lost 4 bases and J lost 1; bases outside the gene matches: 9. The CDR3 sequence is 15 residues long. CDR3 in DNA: TGCAGCGTTGTTGGTTCGTGGACAGGGTCCTACGAGCAGTACTTC. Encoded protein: CSVVGSWTGSYEQYF.

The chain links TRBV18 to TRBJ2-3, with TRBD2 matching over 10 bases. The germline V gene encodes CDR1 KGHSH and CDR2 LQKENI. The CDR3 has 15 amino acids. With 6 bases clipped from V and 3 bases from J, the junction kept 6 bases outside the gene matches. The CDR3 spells CASSLLAGTTDTQYF. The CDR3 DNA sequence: TGTGCCAGCTCCCTACTAGCGGGGACGACAGATACGCAGTATTTT.

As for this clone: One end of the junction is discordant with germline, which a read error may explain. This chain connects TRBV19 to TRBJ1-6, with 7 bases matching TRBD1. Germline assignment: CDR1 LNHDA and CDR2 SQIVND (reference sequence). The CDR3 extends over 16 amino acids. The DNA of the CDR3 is TGTGCCAGCAGTATAGGGGGCACGGTAAATAATTCACCCCTCCACTTT. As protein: CASSIGGTVNNSPLHF.

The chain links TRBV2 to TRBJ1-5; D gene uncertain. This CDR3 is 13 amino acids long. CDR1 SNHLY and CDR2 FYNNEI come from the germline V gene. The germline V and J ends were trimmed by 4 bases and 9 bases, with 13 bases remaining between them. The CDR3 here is CASSVKDGPPQHF. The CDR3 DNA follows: TGTGCCAGCAGTGTAAAGGACGGACCGCCCCAGCATTTT. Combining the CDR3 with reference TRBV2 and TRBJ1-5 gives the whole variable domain EPEVTQTPSHQVTQMGQEVILRCVPISNHLYFYWYRQILGQKVEFLVSFYNNEISEKSEIFDDQFSVERPDGSNFTLKIRSTKLEDSAMYFCASSVKDGPPQHFGDGTRLSIL.

DNA for the CDR3: TGTGCCAGTAGTATGACAGGGCTAGCGGGAGAGACCCAGTACTTC. Its translation: CASSMTGLAGETQYF. This sequence joins TRBV19 and TRBJ2-5, with D possibly TRBD2 on 8 matching bases. Per the germline V gene, CDR1 is LNHDA and CDR2 is SQIVND (reference sequence). Trimming took off 3 bases at V and 4 bases at J, with 15 bases between the two ends. The CDR3 contains 15 residues.

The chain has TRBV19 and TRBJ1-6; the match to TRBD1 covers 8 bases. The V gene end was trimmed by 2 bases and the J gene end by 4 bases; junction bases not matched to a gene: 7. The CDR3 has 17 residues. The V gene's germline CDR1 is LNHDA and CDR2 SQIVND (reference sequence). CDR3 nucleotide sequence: TGTGCCAGTAGTATAAGGTCGCGGACAGGGTATAATTCACCCCTCCACTTT. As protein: CASSIRSRTGYNSPLHF. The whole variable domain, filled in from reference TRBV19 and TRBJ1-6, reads DGGITQSPKYLFRKEGQNVTLSCEQNLNHDAMYWYRQDPGQGLRLIYYSQIVNDFQKGDIAEGYSVSREKKESFPLTVTSAQKNPTAFYLCASSIRSRTGYNSPLHFGNGTRLTVT.

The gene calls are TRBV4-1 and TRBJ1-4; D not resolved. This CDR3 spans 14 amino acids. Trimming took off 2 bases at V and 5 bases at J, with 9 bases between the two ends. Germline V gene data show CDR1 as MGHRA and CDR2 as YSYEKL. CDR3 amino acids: CASSQRLGNEKLFF. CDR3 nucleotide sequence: TGCGCCAGCAGCCAAAGGTTAGGGAATGAAAAACTGTTTTTT.

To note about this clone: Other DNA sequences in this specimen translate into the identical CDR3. The CDR3 nucleotides are TGTGCCAGCAGGGGGGACAGGGGATATGGCTACACCTTC. Translation: CASRGDRGYGYTF. The chain combines TRBV2 with TRBJ1-2; 10 positions agree with TRBD1. The V and J ends lost 6 bases and 5 bases, in that order; junction bases with no gene match: 3. The length of the CDR3 is 13 residues. Per the germline V gene, CDR1 is SNHLY and CDR2 is FYNNEI.

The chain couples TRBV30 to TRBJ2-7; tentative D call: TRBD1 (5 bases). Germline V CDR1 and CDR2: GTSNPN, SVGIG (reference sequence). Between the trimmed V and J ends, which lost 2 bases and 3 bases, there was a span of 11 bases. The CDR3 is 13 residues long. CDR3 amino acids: CAWSRQKIYEQYF. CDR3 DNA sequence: TGTGCCTGGAGTCGACAGAAAATCTACGAGCAGTACTTC.

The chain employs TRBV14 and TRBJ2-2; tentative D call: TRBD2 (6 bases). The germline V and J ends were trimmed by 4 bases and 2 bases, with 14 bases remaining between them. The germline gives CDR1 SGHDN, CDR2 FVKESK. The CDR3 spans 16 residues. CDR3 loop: CASSLRGRTNTGELFF. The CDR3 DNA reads TGTGCCAGCAGCCTCAGAGGGAGGACCAACACCGGGGAGCTGTTTTTT.

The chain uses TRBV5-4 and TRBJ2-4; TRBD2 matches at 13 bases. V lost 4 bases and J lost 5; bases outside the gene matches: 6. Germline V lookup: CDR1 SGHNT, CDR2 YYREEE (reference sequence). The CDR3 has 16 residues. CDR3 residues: CASSGGLAGVENIQYF. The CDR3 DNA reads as TGTGCCAGCAGCGGCGGACTAGCGGGAGTGGAAAACATTCAGTACTTC.